This T cell receptor (beta chain) was captured in a study of blood T cells in healthy people across ages. The authors ran a second PCR of about 7 to 11 cycles using a sample-barcoded 5' primer and a J-beta primer mix. TCRdb re-called the 5' RACE reads with MiXCR, one entry per CDR3 protein. The top ten hold around 20% of the sample, which has 450,000 to 700,000 distinct CDR3 sequences, roughly a quarter seen once. Study-level findings and limits: Any changes in expanded clonotypes were possibly confounded, as donor CMV status remained unknown. Underestimates were what the diversity estimates from one million T cells were considered to be. No conclusive comparison of naive versus antigen-experienced cells was possible with unsorted PBMCs.

About this clonotype itself: Its antigen remains unknown.

This clonotype was obtained from a woman between 65 and 79 years old in good health. The sequencing input was blood.

The CDR3 bases are TGTGCCAGCAGCTCTAACAGGGGGGTGGGGACTGGGGCCAACGTCCTGACTTTC. Translation: CASSSNRGVGTGANVLTF. The rearrangement uses TRBV7-3 and TRBJ2-6; 8 bases are shared with TRBD1. The V segment lost 4 bases and the J segment 2 bases; nucleotides outside the gene matches: 10. This CDR3 is 18 amino acids long. CDR1 and CDR2 (germline): SGHTA, FQGTGA.